The 19 T cell receptor beta chains below all came from one sample that was sequenced in a study of CD4 T cells in relation to SARS-CoV-2 and coronaviruses (dated by TCRdb to the early 2020s). CD4+ T cells from unexposed donors were collected before the COVID-19 pandemic (2011-2018). After more than 9 days of culture, CD4+ T cells were isolated with the EasySep CD4+ T cell isolation kit. These TCRs' antigens remain unknown. The library came from the immunoSEQ multiplex PCR assay. TCRdb stores this immuneACCESS table with in-frame sequences only. Part of the clones is absent; in the studies checked, under half of the shortfall reflects unresolved V genes, and no reason is known for the rest. The sample yields about 12,000 clones; 69% were counted once. Over 6.5% of the sample rests with the top ten. The sequencing input was CD4+ T cells from PBMCs, cultured in vitro. All receptors come from a human donor in good health.

This clone was seen more than once but under ten times. The chain links TRBV7-9 to TRBJ2-3; 8 bases fit TRBD2. V shed 5 bases, J shed 8 bases, and the junction held 15 bases outside the gene matches. CDR1 and CDR2 (germline): SEHNR, FQNEAQ (reference sequence). The CDR3 is 16 amino acids. CDR3 DNA sequence: TGTGCCAGCAGCCCGGATAAAAGGCGGGGGGCGGGTACGCAGTATTTT. Encoded protein: CASSPDKRRGAGTQYF. The entire variable domain, with the rest obtained from reference TRBV7-9 and TRBJ2-3, is as follows: DTGVSQNPRHKITKRGQNVTFRCDPISEHNRLYWYRQTLGQGPEFLTYFQNEAQLEKSRLLSDRFSAERPKGSFSTLEIQRTEQGDSAMYLCASSPDKRRGAGTQYFGPGTRLTVL.

The chain carries TRBV20-1 and TRBJ2-1; D is unresolved. The CDR3 spans 17 residues. Germline-derived CDR1 and CDR2 are DFQATT and SNEGSKA (reference sequence). V was cut by 3 bases and J by 0 bases, with 18 bases left in between. The CDR3 protein is CSASGLLPASSYNEQFF. The CDR3 DNA reads TGCAGTGCTAGTGGCCTATTGCCGGCGAGCTCCTACAATGAGCAGTTCTTC.

The chain links TRBV18 to TRBJ1-1; 7 bases fit TRBD1. The CDR3 spans 14 residues. J gave up 4 bases and V 6 bases, and 8 bases lay outside the gene matches. Germline V gene lookup returns CDR1 KGHSH and CDR2 LQKENI. The CDR3 sequence is CASSPTGWGTEAFF. CDR3 DNA: TGTGCCAGCTCGCCGACAGGGTGGGGCACTGAAGCTTTCTTT.

This clone came up once. This rearrangement joins TRBV7-2 to TRBJ1-6; no definite D call. This CDR3 is built from 12 residues. V gave up 3 bases and J gave up 6 bases, with 3 bases separating them. The germline V gene has CDR1 SGHTA and CDR2 FQGNSA. The CDR3 DNA follows: TGTGCCAGCAGCTTCGGTAATTCACCCCTCCACTTT. This gives the protein CASSFGNSPLHF.

The chain recombines TRBV24-1 with TRBJ1-1; TRBD1 might be the D (5 bases). The CDR3 sequence is 14 residues long. Germline V CDR1 and CDR2: KGHDR, SFDVKD. Trimming took off 8 bases at V and 1 base at J, with 13 bases between the two ends. The CDR3 reads CATILGQRNTEAFF. Written as DNA, the CDR3 is TGTGCCACCATTTTGGGGCAGAGGAACACTGAAGCTTTCTTT.

J is TRBJ2-3 and V is TRBV27; no definite D call. Germline-derived CDR1 and CDR2 are MNHEY and SMNVEV (reference sequence). This CDR3 spans 15 amino acids. Trimming stripped 2 bases from V and 2 bases from J, with 11 bases between. The CDR3 nucleotides read TGTGCCAGCAGTTTAGATCCATTTCTCACAGATACGCAGTATTTT. Translation gives CASSLDPFLTDTQYF.

The chain carries TRBV24-1 and TRBJ2-3, with 10 positions matching TRBD1. V lost 12 bases and J lost 4; bases outside the gene matches: 9. This CDR3 is 14 amino acids long. Germline CDR1 reads KGHDR; CDR2 reads SFDVKD. The CDR3 bases are TGTGCCGCTGGAGGGACAGGGGTTCCAGATACGCAGTATTTT. It codes for CAAGGTGVPDTQYF.

The chain has TRBV5-6 and TRBJ1-4; TRBD1 matches at 7 bases. The junction had 17 bases not matched to a gene; V was cut back by 5 bases and J by 1 base. Germline-derived CDR1 and CDR2 are SGHDT and YYEEEE. The CDR3 has 19 amino acids. This chain's CDR3 is CASSSPGTESRGTNEKLFF. The CDR3, as DNA: TGTGCCAGCAGTTCACCTGGGACAGAGTCCCGGGGAACTAATGAAAAACTGTTTTTT.

The V gene is TRBV12-5, the J gene TRBJ2-2; D ambiguous. The CDR3 runs 14 residues. Germline CDR1 LGHNT, CDR2 FRNRAP. The ends were cut back, 0 bases at V and 2 bases at J, with 4 bases in the middle. This chain's CDR3 is CASGLVPNTGELFF. The CDR3 bases are TGTGCTAGTGGTTTGGTACCCAACACCGGGGAGCTGTTTTTT.

The chain carries TRBV4-1 and TRBJ2-5; 11 bases map to TRBD2. The CDR3 has 16 amino acids. The trim removed 3 bases at V and 2 bases at J, leaving 5 bases unmatched. CDR1 is MGHRA, CDR2 YSYEKL, per germline. Here the CDR3 reads CASSHTSGSQQETQYF. CDR3 bases: TGCGCCAGCAGCCACACTAGCGGGAGCCAACAAGAGACCCAGTACTTC.

The chain recombines TRBV29-1 with TRBJ2-1; D might be TRBD2 (5 bases). The CDR3 runs 15 residues. CDR1 and CDR2 from the germline V gene are SQVTM and ANQGSEA. Trimming shortened V by 4 bases and J by 4 bases, and 17 bases separated the two germline ends. The CDR3 region is CSVGSGNLLYNEQFF. The CDR3 region has the DNA TGCAGCGTTGGATCGGGAAATCTTCTATACAATGAGCAGTTCTTC.

The rearrangement links TRBV10-3 to TRBJ2-6; possibly TRBD2 for D (6 bases). With 4 bases removed from V and 9 bases from J, the gap between germline ends came to 10 bases. CDR3 length: 13 amino acids. Germline assignment: CDR1 ENHRY and CDR2 SYGVKD. The CDR3 DNA reads TGTGCCATCAGTGGCGGGACTTTCAACGTCCTGACTTTC. It is translated as CAISGGTFNVLTF.

The genes are TRBV5-1 and TRBJ1-4, with 8 bases fitting TRBD1. The CDR3 extends over 15 amino acids. Trimming at V came to 0 bases and at J to 8 bases, leaving 6 bases not matched to a gene. Germline values: CDR1 SGHRS, CDR2 YFSETQ. CDR3 region: CASSLAQGAGEKLFF. CDR3 nucleotides: TGCGCCAGCAGCTTGGCCCAGGGGGCTGGCGAAAAACTGTTTTTT.

V is TRBV5-1 and J is TRBJ2-7, with TRBD1 identical over 7 bases. This CDR3 comprises 14 residues. J gave up 2 bases and V 0 bases, and 2 bases lay outside the gene matches. CDR1 SGHRS and CDR2 YFSETQ come from the germline V gene. CDR3 sequence (DNA): TGCGCCAGCAGCTTGGACAGGGGTACCTACGAGCAGTACTTC. Amino acids: CASSLDRGTYEQYF. Full variable domain (remainder filled in from reference TRBV5-1 and TRBJ2-7): KAGVTQTPRYLIKTRGQQVTLSCSPISGHRSVSWYQQTPGQGLQFLFEYFSETQRNKGNFPGRFSGRQFSNSRSEMNVSTLELGDSALYLCASSLDRGTYEQYFGPGTRLTVT.

This chain links TRBV7-3 with TRBJ2-3, with D possibly being TRBD1 (5 bases). Germline V gene data show CDR1 as SGHTA and CDR2 as FQGTGA. The CDR3 has 19 residues. Trimming took off 2 bases at V and 0 bases at J, with 21 bases between the two ends. CDR3 region: CASSLRVGPGATSTDTQYF. CDR3 coding DNA: TGTGCCAGCAGCTTACGCGTGGGGCCAGGAGCTACTAGCACAGATACGCAGTATTTT.

V usage is TRBV13 and J usage is TRBJ1-2, with D possibly TRBD1 on 6 matching bases. The germline CDR1 and CDR2 sequences are PRHDT and FYEKMQ (reference sequence). Deletions cut 2 bases from V and 3 bases from J, with 10 bases between. The CDR3 extends over 14 amino acids. The CDR3 spells CASSLPRGDYGYTF. Here the CDR3 DNA reads TGTGCCAGCAGCTTACCCAGGGGAGACTATGGCTACACCTTC.

This clone was found once. The chain combines TRBV3-1 (or the pseudogene TRBV3-2) with TRBJ2-1; 11 positions match TRBD2. Trimming took 4 bases from V and 4 from J; bases not matched to a gene: 9. This CDR3 spans 17 amino acids. CDR1 and CDR2 (germline): LGHDT, YNNKEL (reference sequence). CDR3 amino acids: CASSPLGLADQYNEQFF. The CDR3 DNA follows: TGTGCCAGCAGCCCCCTGGGACTAGCGGACCAATACAATGAGCAGTTCTTC.

The CDR3 sequence is CASSLRQGGGNTIYF. The CDR3 DNA sequence: TGTGCCAGCAGCTTGAGACAGGGGGGCGGAAACACCATATATTTT. The gene calls are TRBV7-2 and TRBJ1-3, with 9 bases aligning to TRBD1. Losses at the gene ends were 3 bases for V and 4 bases for J; bases not matched to a gene: 4. The CDR3 totals 15 residues. The V gene's germline CDR1 is SGHTA and CDR2 FQGNSA.

This chain links TRBV29-1 with TRBJ2-1; D is perhaps TRBD2 (5 bases). The CDR3 runs 14 residues. CDR1 is SQVTM, CDR2 ANQGSEA, per germline. V gave up 6 bases and J gave up 3 bases, with 15 bases separating them. CDR3 nucleotides: TGCAGCGTCGCCACTAGTGAAGTCTACAATGAGCAGTTCTTC. Translating it yields CSVATSEVYNEQFF.